These T cell receptor beta chains were read from a single sample in a study of cytomegalovirus exposure and HLA in healthy donors. TCRdb's copy holds only in-frame clones and misses some; the assay was immunoSEQ multiplex PCR. Seen here are approximately 160,000 clones, 80% observed once, and the top ten hold about 5%. Sequenced input: PBMCs. These receptors were obtained from a woman aged 45-65 years in good health and CMV-seropositive. The CDR3 runs from the conserved cysteine through the conserved F or W.

v_call,cdr3_aa
TRBV7-9,CASSSRGGRSGSYNEQFF
TRBV7-9,CASSLSGGAYEQYF
TRBV5-1,CASRQTYGKRDYGYTF
TRBV28,CASSLWMANTEAFF
TRBV6-5,CASSRTGNTGELFF
TRBV4-3,CASSQEEGTSQFF
TRBV7-8,CASSSFYRGLGANTEAFF
TRBV7-9,CASSPQTGPEQYF
TRBV6-4,CASSERGRGMMDTQYF
TRBV7-7,CASSLERDRLNTGELFF
TRBV6-5,CASEGANGELFF
TRBV11-2,CASSPDSIHQPQHF
TRBV7-8,CASSYQGFARETQYF
TRBV18,CASSPPTGATEAFF
TRBV10-3,CAITSGAHTDTQYF
TRBV7-9,CASSRQGTSSGANVLTF